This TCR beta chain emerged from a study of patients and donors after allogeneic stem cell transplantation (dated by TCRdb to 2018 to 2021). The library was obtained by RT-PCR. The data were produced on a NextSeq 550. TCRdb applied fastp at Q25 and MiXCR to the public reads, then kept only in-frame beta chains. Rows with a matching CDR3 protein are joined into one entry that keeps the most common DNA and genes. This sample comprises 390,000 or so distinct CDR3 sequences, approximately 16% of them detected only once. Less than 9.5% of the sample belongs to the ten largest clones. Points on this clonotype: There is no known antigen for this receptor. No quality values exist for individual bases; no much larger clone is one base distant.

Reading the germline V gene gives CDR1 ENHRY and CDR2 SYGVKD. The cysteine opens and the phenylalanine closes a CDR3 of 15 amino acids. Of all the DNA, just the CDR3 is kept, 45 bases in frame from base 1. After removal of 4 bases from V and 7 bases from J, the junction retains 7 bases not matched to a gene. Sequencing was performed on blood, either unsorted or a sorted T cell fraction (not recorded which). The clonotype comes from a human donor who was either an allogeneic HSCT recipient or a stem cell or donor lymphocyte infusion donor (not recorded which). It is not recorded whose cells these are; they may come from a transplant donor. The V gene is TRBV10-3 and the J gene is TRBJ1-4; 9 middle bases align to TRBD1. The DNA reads TGTGCCATCAGTGGCCCGGGACAGGGTGGTGAAAAACTGTTTTTT. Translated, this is CAISGPGQGGEKLFF.